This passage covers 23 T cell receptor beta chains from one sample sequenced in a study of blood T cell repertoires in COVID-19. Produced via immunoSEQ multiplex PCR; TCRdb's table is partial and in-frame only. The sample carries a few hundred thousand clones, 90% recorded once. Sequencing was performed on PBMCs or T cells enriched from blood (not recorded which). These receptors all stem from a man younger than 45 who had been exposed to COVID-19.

CDR3 sequence (DNA): TGTGCCAGCAGTGAGGTCGCGGGGGGGCTCGATGAGCAGTTCTTC. As protein: CASSEVAGGLDEQFF. V gene TRBV6-1 combines with J gene TRBJ2-1; TRBD2 aligns across 9 bases. The germline V gene has CDR1 MNHNS and CDR2 SASEGT. CDR3 size: 15 residues. The V and J ends lost 3 bases and 8 bases, in that order; junction bases with no gene match: 8.

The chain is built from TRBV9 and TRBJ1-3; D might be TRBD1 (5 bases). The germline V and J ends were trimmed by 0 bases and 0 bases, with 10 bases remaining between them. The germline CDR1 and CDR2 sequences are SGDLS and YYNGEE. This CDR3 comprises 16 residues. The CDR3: CASSVAAGNSGNTIYF. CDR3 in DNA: TGTGCCAGCAGCGTAGCGGCAGGGAACTCTGGAAACACCATATATTTT. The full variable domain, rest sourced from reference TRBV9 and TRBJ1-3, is DSGVTQTPKHLITATGQRVTLRCSPRSGDLSVYWYQQSLDQGLQFLIQYYNGEERAKGNILERFSAQQFPDLHSELNLSSLELGDSALYFCASSVAAGNSGNTIYFGEGSWLTVV.

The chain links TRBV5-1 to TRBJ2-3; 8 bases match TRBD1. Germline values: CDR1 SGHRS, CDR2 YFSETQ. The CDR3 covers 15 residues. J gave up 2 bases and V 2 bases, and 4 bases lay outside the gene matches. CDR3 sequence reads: CASSFGTGYTDTQYF. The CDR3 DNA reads TGCGCCAGCAGCTTTGGGACAGGATACACAGATACGCAGTATTTT.

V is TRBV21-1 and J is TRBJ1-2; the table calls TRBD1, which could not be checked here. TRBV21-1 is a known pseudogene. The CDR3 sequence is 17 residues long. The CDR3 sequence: CASSKAPGASNNYGYTF. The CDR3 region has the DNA TGTGCCAGCAGCAAAGCCCCAGGGGCGAGTAATAACTATGGCTACACCTTC.

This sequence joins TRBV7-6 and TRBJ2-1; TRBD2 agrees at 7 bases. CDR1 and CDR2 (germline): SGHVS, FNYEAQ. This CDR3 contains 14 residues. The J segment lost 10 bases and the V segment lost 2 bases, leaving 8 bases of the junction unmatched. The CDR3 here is CASSLSGLGSEQFF. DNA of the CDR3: TGTGCCAGCAGCTTAAGTGGACTAGGCTCGGAGCAGTTCTTC.

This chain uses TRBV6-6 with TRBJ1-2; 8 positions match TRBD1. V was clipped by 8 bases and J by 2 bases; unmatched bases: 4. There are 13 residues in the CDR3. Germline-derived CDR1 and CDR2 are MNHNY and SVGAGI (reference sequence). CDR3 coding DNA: TGTGCCAGCGGACAGGGAGGGAACTATGGCTACACCTTC. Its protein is CASGQGGNYGYTF.

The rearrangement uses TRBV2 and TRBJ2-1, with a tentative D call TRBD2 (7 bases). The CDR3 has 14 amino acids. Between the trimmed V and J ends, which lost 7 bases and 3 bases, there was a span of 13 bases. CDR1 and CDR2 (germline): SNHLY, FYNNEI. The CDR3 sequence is CASTGGGNYNEQFF. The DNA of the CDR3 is TGTGCCAGCACAGGCGGGGGCAACTACAATGAGCAGTTCTTC.

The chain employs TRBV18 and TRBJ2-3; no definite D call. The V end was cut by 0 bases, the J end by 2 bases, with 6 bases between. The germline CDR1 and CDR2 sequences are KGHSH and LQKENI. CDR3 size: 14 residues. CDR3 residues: CASSPPGPTDTQYF. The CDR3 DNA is TGTGCCAGCTCACCACCGGGCCCCACAGATACGCAGTATTTT. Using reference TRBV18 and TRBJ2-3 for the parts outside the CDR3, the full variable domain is NAGVMQNPRHLVRRRGQEARLRCSPMKGHSHVYWYRQLPEEGLKFMVYLQKENIIDESGMPKERFSAEFPKEGPSILRIQQVVRGDSAAYFCASSPPGPTDTQYFGPGTRLTVL.

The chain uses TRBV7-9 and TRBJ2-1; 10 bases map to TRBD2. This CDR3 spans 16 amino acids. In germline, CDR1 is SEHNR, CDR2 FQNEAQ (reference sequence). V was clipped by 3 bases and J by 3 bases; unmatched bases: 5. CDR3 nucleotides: TGTGCCAGCAGCTTCCAGCGGGGGGGCCTCTACAATGAGCAGTTCTTC. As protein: CASSFQRGGLYNEQFF.

The CDR3 is CASSHQGGRGHGNTIYF. Written as DNA, the CDR3 is TGTGCCAGCAGCCATCAAGGGGGCAGGGGGCATGGAAACACCATATATTTT. V and J are TRBV27 and TRBJ1-3, with 8 bases aligning to TRBD1. Trimming at V came to 6 bases and at J to 3 bases, leaving 13 bases not matched to a gene. CDR1 is MNHEY and CDR2 is SMNVEV in the germline V gene (reference sequence). The CDR3 consists of 17 residues.

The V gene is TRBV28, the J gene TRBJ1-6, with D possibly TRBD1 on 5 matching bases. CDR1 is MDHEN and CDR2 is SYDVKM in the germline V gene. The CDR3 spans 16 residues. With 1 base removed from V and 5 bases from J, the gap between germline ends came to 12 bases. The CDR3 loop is CASSLSGRVNNSPLHF. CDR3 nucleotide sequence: TGTGCCAGCAGTTTATCCGGCAGGGTAAATAATTCACCCCTCCACTTT.

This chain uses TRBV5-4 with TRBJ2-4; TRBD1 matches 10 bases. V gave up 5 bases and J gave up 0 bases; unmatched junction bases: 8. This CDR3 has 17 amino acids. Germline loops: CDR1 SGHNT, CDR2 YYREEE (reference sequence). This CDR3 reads CASRVGTGVIAKNIQYF. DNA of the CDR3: TGTGCCAGCAGGGTCGGGACAGGGGTTATAGCCAAAAACATTCAGTACTTC. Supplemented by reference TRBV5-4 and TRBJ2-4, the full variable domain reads ETGVTQSPTHLIKTRGQQVTLRCSSQSGHNTVSWYQQALGQGPQFIFQYYREEENGRGNFPPRFSGLQFPNYSSELNVNALELDDSALYLCASRVGTGVIAKNIQYFGAGTRLSVL.

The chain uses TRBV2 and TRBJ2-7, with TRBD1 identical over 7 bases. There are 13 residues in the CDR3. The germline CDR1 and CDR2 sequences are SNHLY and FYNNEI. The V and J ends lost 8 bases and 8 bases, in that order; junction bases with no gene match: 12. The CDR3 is CASGQETRTKQYF. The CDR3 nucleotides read TGTGCCAGCGGACAGGAGACCCGTACCAAGCAGTACTTC. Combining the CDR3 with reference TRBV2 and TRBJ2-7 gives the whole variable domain EPEVTQTPSHQVTQMGQEVILRCVPISNHLYFYWYRQILGQKVEFLVSFYNNEISEKSEIFDDQFSVERPDGSNFTLKIRSTKLEDSAMYFCASGQETRTKQYFGPGTRLTVT.

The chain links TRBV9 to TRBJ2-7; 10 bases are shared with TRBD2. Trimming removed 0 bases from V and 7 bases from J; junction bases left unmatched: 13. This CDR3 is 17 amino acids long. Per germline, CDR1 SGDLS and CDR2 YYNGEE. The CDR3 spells CASSVGLAGPLRGEQYF. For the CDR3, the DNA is TGTGCCAGCAGCGTAGGACTAGCGGGTCCCTTGCGGGGGGAGCAGTACTTC. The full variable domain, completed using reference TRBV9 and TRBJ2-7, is DSGVTQTPKHLITATGQRVTLRCSPRSGDLSVYWYQQSLDQGLQFLIQYYNGEERAKGNILERFSAQQFPDLHSELNLSSLELGDSALYFCASSVGLAGPLRGEQYFGPGTRLTVT.

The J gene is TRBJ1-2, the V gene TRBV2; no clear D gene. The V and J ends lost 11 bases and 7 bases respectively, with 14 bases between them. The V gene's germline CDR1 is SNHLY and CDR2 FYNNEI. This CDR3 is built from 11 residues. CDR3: CAGSLRSGYTF. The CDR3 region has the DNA TGTGCCGGTTCCTTGAGGAGTGGCTACACCTTC.

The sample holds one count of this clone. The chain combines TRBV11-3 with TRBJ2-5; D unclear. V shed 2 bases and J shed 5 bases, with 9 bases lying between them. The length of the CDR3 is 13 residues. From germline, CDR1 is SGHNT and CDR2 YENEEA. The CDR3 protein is CASSLTPRETQYF. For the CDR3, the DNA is TGTGCCAGCAGCTTAACCCCCCGGGAGACCCAGTACTTC.

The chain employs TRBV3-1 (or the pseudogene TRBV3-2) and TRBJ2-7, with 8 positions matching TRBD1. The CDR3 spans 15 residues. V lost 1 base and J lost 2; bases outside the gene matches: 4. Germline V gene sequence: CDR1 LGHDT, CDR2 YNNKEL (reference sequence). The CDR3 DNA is TGTGCCAGCAGCCAAGTACCACAGGGGGCCTACGAGCAGTACTTC. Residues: CASSQVPQGAYEQYF.

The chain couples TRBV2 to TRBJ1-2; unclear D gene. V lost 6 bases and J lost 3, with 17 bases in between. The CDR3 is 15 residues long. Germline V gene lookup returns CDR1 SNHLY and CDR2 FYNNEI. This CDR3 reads CASSLTGGSDYGYTF. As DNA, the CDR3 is TGTGCCAGCAGCCTCACGGGAGGATCCGACTATGGCTACACCTTC.

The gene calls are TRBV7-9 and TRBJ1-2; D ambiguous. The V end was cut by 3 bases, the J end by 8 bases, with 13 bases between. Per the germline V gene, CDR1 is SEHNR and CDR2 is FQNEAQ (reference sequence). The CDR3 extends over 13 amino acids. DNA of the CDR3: TGTGCCAGCAGCTTTAGCCCGAACGAGGGCTACACCTTC. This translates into CASSFSPNEGYTF. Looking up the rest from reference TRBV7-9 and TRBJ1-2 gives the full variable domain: DTGVSQNPRHKITKRGQNVTFRCDPISEHNRLYWYRQTLGQGPEFLTYFQNEAQLEKSRLLSDRFSAERPKGSFSTLEIQRTEQGDSAMYLCASSFSPNEGYTFGSGTRLTVV.

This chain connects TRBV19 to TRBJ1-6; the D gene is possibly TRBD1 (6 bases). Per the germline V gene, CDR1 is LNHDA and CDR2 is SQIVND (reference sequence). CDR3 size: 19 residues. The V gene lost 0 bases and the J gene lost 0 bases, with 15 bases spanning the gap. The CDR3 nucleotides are TGTGCCAGTAGTATAGACTCCCTCCGGGACACCTCCTATAATTCACCCCTCCACTTT. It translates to CASSIDSLRDTSYNSPLHF.

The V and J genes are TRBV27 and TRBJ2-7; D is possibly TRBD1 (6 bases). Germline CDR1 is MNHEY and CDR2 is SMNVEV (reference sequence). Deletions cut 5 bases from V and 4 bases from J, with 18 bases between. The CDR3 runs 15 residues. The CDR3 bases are TGTGCCAGCAGTCGTACCACAGGGTTTTCTTACGAGCAGTACTTC. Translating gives CASSRTTGFSYEQYF.

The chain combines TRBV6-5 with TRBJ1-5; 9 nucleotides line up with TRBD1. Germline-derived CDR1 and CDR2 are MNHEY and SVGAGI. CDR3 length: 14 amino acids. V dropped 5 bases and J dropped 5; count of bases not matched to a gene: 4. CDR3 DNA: TGTGCCAGCAGTCCCGGGACAGGGCATCAGCCCCAGCATTTT. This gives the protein CASSPGTGHQPQHF.

CDR3 DNA: TGTGCCAGCAGTTTCTCCCAGGGTGTGAACACTGAAGCTTTCTTT. Its protein is CASSFSQGVNTEAFF. The chain is built from TRBV27 and TRBJ1-1, with D perhaps TRBD1 (5 bases). The CDR3 extends over 15 amino acids. The V gene's germline CDR1 is MNHEY and CDR2 SMNVEV (reference sequence). V shed 3 bases and J shed 0 bases, with 11 bases lying between them.